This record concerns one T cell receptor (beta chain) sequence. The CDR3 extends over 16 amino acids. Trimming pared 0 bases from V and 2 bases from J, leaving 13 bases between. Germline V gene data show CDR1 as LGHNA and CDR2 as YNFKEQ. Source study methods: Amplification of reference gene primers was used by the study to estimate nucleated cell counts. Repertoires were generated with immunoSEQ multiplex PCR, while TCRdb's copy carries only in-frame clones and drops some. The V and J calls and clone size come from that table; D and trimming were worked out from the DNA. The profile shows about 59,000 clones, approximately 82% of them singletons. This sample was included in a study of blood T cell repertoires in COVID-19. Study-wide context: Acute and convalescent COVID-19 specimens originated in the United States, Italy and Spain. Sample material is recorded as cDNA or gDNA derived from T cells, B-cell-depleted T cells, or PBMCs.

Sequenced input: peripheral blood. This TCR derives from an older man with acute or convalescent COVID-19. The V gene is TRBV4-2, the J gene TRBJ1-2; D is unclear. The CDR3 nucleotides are TGTGCCAGCAGCCAAGATCTCCCCCCGACAAACTATGGCTACACCTTC. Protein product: CASSQDLPPTNYGYTF.